This paragraph reports one T cell receptor (beta chain). The repertoire was sequenced with immunoSEQ multiplex PCR; TCRdb's copy has only in-frame clones and lacks some. The sample has 150,000 to 200,000 clones, roughly three quarters seen once. This sample was included in a study of cytomegalovirus exposure and HLA in healthy donors. The source material was PBMCs. The source is a woman in her twenties or thirties in good health and CMV-seronegative.

CDR3 nucleotide sequence: TGTGCCAGCAGCTCCCGGGACTCATTCTCTGGAAACACCATATATTTT. As protein: CASSSRDSFSGNTIYF. The chain joins TRBV9 to TRBJ1-3, with D perhaps TRBD1 (5 bases). The CDR3 is 16 residues long. The germline V gene has CDR1 SGDLS and CDR2 YYNGEE. V dropped 4 bases and J dropped 0 bases, with 14 bases sitting between them.